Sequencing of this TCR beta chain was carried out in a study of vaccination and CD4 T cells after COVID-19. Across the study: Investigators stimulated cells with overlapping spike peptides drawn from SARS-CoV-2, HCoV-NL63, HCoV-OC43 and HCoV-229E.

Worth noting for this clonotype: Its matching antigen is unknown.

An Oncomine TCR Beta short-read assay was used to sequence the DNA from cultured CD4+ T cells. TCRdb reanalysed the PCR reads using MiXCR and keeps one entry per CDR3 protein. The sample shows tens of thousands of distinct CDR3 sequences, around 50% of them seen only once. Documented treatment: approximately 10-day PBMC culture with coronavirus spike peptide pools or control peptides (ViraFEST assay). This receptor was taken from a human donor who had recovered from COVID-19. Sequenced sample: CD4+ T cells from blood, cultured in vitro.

The CDR3 here is CASSLAWYKAFF. CDR3 nucleotide sequence: TGTGCCAGCAGCTTAGCTTGGTATAAAGCTTTCTTT. The chain links TRBV7-2 to TRBJ1-1, with D hard to call. Germline V gene lookup returns CDR1 SGHTA and CDR2 FQGNSA. V lost 0 bases and J lost 9, with 8 bases in between. The CDR3 has 12 amino acids.